This entry features one T cell receptor beta chain sequence. Its antigen is still unknown. The sample originates from a study of shared clonotypes between healthy human individuals. Trimming pared 5 bases from V and 4 bases from J, leaving 9 bases between. The germline CDR1 and CDR2 sequences are MNHEY and SMNVEV (reference sequence). This CDR3 region has 13 residues. Study-wide findings and caveats: Estimated richness was generally greater in naive than memory subsets.

Only in-frame clones appear in the TCRdb table, and some are missing; sequencing was by immunoSEQ multiplex PCR. The repertoire holds about 2 million clones, with about 95% as singletons. Naive CD8 isolation took CD45RO-negative cells positively selected for CCR7 and excluded terminally differentiated effector memory CD45RA+ cells. Source material: naive CD8+ T cells sorted from blood. The chain uses TRBV27 and TRBJ2-1; unclear D gene. The sequence was collected from a man aged 18 to 29 in good health. For the CDR3, the DNA is TGTGCCAGCAGTGGGGTGGGATACAATGAGCAGTTCTTC. As protein: CASSGVGYNEQFF.